The clone carrying this T cell receptor beta chain has a single count. Its antigen is not identified. The data were obtained in a study of T cell repertoires in cytomegalovirus infection. Study details: Based on public TCR beta signatures, there were indications of CMV infection and of a matching HLA type. Findings of the study overall: Predominance within the ex vivo response was attributable to HLA-C-restricted CMV-specific TCR beta clonotypes. Adding up the frequency of public TCR beta families identified people who carried CMV plus the relevant HLA.

There are 13 residues in the CDR3. Germline V lookup: CDR1 MNHNS, CDR2 SASEGT. The ends were cut back, 0 bases at V and 6 bases at J, with 8 bases in the middle. Each CDR3 protein is one row after TCRdb ran MiXCR on the reads. Of some 440,000 distinct CDR3 sequences listed, 30% to 40% are singletons. V and J are TRBV6-1 and TRBJ1-2; D is uncertain. The sequenced sample consisted of PBMCs. This clonotype was obtained from a human donor in good health (CMV status not recorded). Some clones in this sample may be carry-over from other donors' samples. This chain's CDR3 is CASSEALRDGYTF. CDR3 nucleotides: TGTGCCAGCAGTGAAGCGCTGCGGGATGGCTACACCTTC.